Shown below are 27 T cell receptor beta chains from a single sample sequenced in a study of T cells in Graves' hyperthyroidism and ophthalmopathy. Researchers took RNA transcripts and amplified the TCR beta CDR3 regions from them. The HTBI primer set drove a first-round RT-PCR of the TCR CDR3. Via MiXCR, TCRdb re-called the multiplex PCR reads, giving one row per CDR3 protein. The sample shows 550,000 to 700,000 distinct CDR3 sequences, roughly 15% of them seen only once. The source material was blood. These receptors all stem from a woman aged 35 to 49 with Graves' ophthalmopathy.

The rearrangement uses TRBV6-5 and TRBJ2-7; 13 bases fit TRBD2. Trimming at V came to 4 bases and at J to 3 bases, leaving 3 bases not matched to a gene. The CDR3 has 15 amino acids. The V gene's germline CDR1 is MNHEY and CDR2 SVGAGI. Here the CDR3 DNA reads TGTGCCAGCAGTTTGACTAGCGGGGGGAACTACGAGCAGTACTTC. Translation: CASSLTSGGNYEQYF.

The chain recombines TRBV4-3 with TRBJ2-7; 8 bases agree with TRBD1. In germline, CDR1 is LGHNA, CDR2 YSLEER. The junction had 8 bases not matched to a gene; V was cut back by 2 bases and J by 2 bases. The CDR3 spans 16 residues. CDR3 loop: CASSQIPGQGAYEQYF. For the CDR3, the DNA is TGCGCCAGCAGCCAAATTCCCGGACAGGGAGCCTACGAGCAGTACTTC.

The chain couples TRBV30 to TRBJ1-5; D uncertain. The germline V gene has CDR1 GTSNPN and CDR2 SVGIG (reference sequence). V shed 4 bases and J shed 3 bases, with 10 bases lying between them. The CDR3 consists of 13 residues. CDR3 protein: CAWIGEFNQPQHF. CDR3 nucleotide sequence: TGTGCCTGGATTGGAGAATTCAATCAGCCCCAGCATTTT.

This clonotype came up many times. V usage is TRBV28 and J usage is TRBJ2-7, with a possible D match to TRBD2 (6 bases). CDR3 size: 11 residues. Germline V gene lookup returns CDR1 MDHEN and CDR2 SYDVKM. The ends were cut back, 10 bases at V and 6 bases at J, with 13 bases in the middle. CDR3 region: CATKRSGEQYF. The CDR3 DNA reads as TGTGCCACCAAGCGTAGCGGCGAGCAGTACTTC.

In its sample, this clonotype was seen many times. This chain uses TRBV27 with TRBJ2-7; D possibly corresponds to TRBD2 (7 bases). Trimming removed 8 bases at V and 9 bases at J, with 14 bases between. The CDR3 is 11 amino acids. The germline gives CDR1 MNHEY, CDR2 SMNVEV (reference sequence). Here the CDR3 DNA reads TGTGCCAGCGGAAGGGGGGGTATGCAGTACTTC. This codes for CASGRGGMQYF.

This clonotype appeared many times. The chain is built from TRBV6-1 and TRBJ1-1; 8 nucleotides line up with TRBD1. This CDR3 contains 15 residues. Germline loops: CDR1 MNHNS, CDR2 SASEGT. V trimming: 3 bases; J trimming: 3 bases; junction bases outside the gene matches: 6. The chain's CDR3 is CASSDPGGSDTEAFF. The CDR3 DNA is TGTGCCAGCAGTGACCCAGGGGGCTCGGACACTGAAGCTTTCTTT.

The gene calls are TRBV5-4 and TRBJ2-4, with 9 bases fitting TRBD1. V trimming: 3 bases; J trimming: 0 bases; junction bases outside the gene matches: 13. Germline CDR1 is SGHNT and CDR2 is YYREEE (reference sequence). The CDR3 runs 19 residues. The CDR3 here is CASSSEGQGLSGAKNIQYF. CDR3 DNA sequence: TGTGCCAGCAGCTCCGAGGGACAGGGTTTAAGTGGAGCCAAAAACATTCAGTACTTC.

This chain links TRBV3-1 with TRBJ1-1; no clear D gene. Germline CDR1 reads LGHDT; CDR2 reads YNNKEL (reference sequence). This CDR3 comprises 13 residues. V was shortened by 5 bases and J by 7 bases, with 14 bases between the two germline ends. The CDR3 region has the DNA TGTGCCAGCAGCGAAGGATGGCAAGATGAAGCTTTCTTT. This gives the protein CASSEGWQDEAFF.

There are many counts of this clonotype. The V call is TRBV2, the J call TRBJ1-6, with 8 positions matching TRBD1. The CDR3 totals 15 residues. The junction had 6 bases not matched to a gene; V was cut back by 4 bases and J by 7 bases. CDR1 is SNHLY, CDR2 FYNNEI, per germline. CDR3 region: CASSVDQGANSPLHF. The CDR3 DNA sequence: TGTGCCAGCAGTGTCGACCAGGGGGCCAATTCACCCCTCCACTTT.

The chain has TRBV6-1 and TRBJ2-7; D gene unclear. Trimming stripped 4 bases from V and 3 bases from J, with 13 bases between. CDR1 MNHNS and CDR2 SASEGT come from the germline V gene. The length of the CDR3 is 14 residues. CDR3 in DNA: TGTGCCAGCAGTGGGCAGGTAACCAACTACGAGCAGTACTTC. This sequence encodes CASSGQVTNYEQYF.

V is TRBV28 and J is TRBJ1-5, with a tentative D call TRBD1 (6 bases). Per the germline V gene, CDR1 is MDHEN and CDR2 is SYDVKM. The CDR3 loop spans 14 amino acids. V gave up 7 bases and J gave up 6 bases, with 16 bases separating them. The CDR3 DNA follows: TGTGCCAGCATATTGAACAGGGAGGTTCAGCCCCAGCATTTT. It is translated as CASILNREVQPQHF.

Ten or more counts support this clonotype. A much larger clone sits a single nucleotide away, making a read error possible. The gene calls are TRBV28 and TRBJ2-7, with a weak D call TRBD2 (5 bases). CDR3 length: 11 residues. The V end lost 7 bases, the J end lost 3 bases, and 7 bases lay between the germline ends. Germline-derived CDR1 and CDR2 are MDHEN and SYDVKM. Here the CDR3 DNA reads TGTGCCAGCACCGGGGACTACGAGCAGTACTTC. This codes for CASTGDYEQYF.

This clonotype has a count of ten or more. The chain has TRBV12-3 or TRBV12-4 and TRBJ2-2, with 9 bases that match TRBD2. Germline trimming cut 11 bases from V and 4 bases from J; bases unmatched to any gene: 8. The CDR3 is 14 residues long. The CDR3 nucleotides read TGTGCCGGTGCTGCGGGAGGGTTCACCGGGGAGCTGTTTTTT. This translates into CAGAAGGFTGELFF.

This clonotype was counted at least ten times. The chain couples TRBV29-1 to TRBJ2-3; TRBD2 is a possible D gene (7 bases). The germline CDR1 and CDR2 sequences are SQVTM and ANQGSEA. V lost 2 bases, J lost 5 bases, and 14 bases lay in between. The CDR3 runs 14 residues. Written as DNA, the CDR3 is TGCAGCGTTGAAAAAGGGGGGGTAGGAGATACGCAGTATTTT. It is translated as CSVEKGGVGDTQYF.

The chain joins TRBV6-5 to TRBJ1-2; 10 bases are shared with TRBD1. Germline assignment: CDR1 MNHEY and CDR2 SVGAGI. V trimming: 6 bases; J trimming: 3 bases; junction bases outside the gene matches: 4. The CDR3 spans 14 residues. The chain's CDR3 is CASRRTGGDYGYTF. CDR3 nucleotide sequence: TGTGCCAGCAGGCGGACAGGGGGGGACTATGGCTACACCTTC.

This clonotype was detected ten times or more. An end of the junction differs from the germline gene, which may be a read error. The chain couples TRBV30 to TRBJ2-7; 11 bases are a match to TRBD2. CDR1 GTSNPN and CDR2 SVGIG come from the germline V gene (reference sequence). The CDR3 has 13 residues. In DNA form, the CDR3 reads TGTGCCTGGAGTCTCCTCGGACTAGCGGGCCTTTCCTTC. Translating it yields CAWSLLGLAGLSF.

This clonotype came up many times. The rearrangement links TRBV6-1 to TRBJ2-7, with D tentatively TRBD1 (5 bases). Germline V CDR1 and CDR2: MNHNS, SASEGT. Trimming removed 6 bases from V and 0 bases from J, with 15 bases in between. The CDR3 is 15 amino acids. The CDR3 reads CASRRTGVSSYEQYF. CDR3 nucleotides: TGTGCCAGCAGGCGCACAGGAGTCAGCTCCTACGAGCAGTACTTC.

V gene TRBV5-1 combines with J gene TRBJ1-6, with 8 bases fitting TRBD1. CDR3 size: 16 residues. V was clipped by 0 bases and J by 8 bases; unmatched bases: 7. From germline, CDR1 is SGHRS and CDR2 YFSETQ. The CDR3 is CASSLGSGGTHSPLHF. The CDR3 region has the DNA TGCGCCAGCAGCTTGGGGTCAGGGGGCACTCATTCACCCCTCCACTTT.

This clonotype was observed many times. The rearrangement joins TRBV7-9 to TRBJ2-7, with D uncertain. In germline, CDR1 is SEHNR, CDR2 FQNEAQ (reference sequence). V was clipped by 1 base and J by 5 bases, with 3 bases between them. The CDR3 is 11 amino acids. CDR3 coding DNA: TGTGCCAGCAGCTTAGACGACGAGCAGTACTTC. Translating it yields CASSLDDEQYF. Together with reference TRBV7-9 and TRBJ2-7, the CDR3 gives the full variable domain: DTGVSQNPRHKITKRGQNVTFRCDPISEHNRLYWYRQTLGQGPEFLTYFQNEAQLEKSRLLSDRFSAERPKGSFSTLEIQRTEQGDSAMYLCASSLDDEQYFGPGTRLTVT.

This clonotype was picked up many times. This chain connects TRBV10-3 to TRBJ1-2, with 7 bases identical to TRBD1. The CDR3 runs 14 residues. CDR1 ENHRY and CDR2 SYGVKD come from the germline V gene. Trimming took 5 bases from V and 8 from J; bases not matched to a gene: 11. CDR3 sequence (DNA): TGTGCCATCAGTAAGGAAGTGACAGGGAAGGGCTACACCTTC. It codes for CAISKEVTGKGYTF.

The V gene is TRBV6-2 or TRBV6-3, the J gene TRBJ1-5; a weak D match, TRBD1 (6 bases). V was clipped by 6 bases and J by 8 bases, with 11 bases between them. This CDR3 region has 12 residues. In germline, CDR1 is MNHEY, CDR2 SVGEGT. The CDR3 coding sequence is TGTGCCAGCAGACCGGGGGCTGAGCCCCAGCATTTT. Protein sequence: CASRPGAEPQHF.

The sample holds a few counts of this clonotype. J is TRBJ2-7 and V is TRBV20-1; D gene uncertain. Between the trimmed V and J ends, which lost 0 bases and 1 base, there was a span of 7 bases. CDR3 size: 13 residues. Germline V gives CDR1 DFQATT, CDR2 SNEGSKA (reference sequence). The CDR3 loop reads CSARDFLSYEQYF. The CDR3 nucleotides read TGCAGTGCTAGAGATTTTCTTTCCTACGAGCAGTACTTC.

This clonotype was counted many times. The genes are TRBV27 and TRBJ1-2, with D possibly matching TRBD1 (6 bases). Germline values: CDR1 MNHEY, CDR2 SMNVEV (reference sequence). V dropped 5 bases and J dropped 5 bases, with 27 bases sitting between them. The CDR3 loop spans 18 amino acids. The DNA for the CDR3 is TGTGCCAGCAGTCTTACAACTCGGCTCGGACAGAGAGAATATGGCTACACCTTC. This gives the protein CASSLTTRLGQREYGYTF.

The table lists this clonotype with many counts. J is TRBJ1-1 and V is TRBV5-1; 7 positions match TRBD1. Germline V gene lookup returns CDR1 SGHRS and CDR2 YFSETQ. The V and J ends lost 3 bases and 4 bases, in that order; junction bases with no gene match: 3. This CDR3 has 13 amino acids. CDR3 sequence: CASSSRGATEAFF. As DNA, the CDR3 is TGCGCCAGCAGCTCCAGGGGGGCCACTGAAGCTTTCTTT.

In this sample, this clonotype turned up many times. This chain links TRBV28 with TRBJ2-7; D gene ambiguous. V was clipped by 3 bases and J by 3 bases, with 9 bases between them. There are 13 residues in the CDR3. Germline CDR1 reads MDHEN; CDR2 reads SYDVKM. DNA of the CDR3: TGTGCCAGCAGTTTCATCAAGTACTACGAGCAGTACTTC. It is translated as CASSFIKYYEQYF. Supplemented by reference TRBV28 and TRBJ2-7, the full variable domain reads DVKVTQSSRYLVKRTGEKVFLECVQDMDHENMFWYRQDPGLGLRLIYFSYDVKMKEKGDIPEGYSVSREKKERFSLILESASTNQTSMYLCASSFIKYYEQYFGPGTRLTVT.

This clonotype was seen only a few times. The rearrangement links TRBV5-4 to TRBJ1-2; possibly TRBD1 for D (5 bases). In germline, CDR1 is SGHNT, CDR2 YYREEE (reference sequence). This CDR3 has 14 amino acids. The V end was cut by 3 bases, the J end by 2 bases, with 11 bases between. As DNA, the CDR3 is TGTGCCAGCAGCTCAGCCGGGGCGAACTATGGCTACACCTTC. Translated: CASSSAGANYGYTF.

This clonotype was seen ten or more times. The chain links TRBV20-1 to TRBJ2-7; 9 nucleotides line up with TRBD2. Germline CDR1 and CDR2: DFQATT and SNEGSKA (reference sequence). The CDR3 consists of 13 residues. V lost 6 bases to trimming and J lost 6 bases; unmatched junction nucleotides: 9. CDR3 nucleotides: TGCAGTGCCCCCCAGGGACTAGCTCCCGAGCAGTACTTC. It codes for CSAPQGLAPEQYF.